This T cell receptor beta chain was captured in a study of blood T cells in healthy people across ages. It was with a sample-barcoded 5' primer and a J-beta primer mix that a second PCR of roughly 6 to 12 cycles was run. TCRdb re-called the 5' RACE reads with MiXCR, one entry per CDR3 protein. The profile shows hundreds of thousands of distinct CDR3 sequences, approximately 59% of them singletons. Comment on this clonotype: Its antigen is unidentified.

From germline, CDR1 is MNHNY and CDR2 SVGAGI (reference sequence). There are 14 residues in the CDR3. Study-wide findings and caveats: Versus aged donors, long-lived donors had higher diversity and more naive CD4+ cells. Researchers judged that diversity estimates from one million T cells fell short of true values.

V and J are TRBV6-6 and TRBJ2-5; D gene ambiguous. The J call may be wrong; the DNA end is better matched by TRBJ2-7. Sequenced input: blood. The sequence derives from a man aged 55 to 69 in good health. The CDR3 DNA reads TGTGCCAGCACCGAGTCCCTCGAGCCCTACGAGCAGTACTTC. This gives the protein CASTESLEPYEQYF.